This note documents a single T cell receptor (beta chain) sequence. V shed 6 bases and J shed 8 bases, with 11 bases lying between them. CDR1 and CDR2 (germline): SGHTA, FQGNSA. The CDR3 spans 12 residues. Using a J-beta primer mix together with a sample-barcoded 5' primer, a second PCR was run for roughly 7 to 11 cycles. From the 5' RACE reads, TCRdb called clonotypes with MiXCR, one entry per CDR3 protein. The sample comprises about 1.4 million distinct CDR3 sequences, around 55% of which are singletons, and over 5.5% rests with the top ten. The data derive from a study of blood T cells in healthy people across ages. About the study: For every two T cells, template switching captured about one barcoded beta molecule.

The donors, all healthy, were Caucasians living in Russia, aged about 6 to 95. The specimen sequenced was blood. The chain is built from TRBV7-2 and TRBJ2-1; D unresolved. This receptor was identified in a man between 18 and 29 years old in good health. This CDR3 reads CASRFAPHEQFF. The DNA for the CDR3 is TGTGCCAGCAGATTCGCGCCTCATGAGCAGTTCTTC.